This T cell receptor (beta chain) was captured in a study of blood T cell repertoires in COVID-19. As for the study in general: Nucleic acid was either cDNA or gDNA, and it came from T cells, B-cell-depleted T cells, or PBMCs.

How the authors handled the data: How many nucleated cells were present was estimated from reference gene primer amplification. Sequenced by immunoSEQ multiplex PCR; TCRdb stores in-frame clones only, minus some. The V and J calls and the clone size are those of that table, but D and trimming were determined from the DNA. The table includes 150,000 to 160,000 clones, 70% to 85% detected once. The CDR3 is 15 residues long. With 0 bases removed from V and 5 bases from J, the gap between germline ends came to 14 bases. Germline CDR1 reads SGDLS; CDR2 reads YYNGEE. V and J are TRBV9 and TRBJ2-5, with D perhaps TRBD2 (6 bases). Input material: peripheral blood. This receptor was obtained from a woman between 50 and 59 years old with acute or convalescent COVID-19. The CDR3 sequence: CASSVAPTRDETQYF. The CDR3 bases are TGTGCCAGCAGCGTAGCCCCGACTAGGGACGAGACCCAGTACTTC.